The clone carrying this T cell receptor (beta chain) showed up many times. The antigen remains unidentified. The sample comes from a study of T cells after yellow fever vaccination. Germline V gene lookup returns CDR1 DFQATT and CDR2 SNEGSKA (reference sequence). The CDR3 contains 14 residues. Trimming removed 2 bases at V and 2 bases at J, with 12 bases between. Regarding the study as a whole: On re-exposure, the response was weaker but peaked faster, at day 5 versus 15.

TCRdb re-called the 5' RACE reads through MiXCR, storing one row per CDR3 protein. This sample yields fewer than 350,000 distinct CDR3 sequences, of which approximately 4% are seen a single time; roughly a fifth belongs to the top ten. This TCR came from a man aged 18-30 years who received the YFV17D yellow fever vaccine. V is TRBV20-1 and J is TRBJ1-1; D remains ambiguous. Sequenced here: PBMCs, sampled 15 days after the yellow fever booster vaccination. In nucleotides, the CDR3 is TGCAGTGCTAGAAAAGGGCCGGGAAACACTGAAGCTTTCTTT. Its protein is CSARKGPGNTEAFF.